The clone carrying this T cell receptor beta chain was detected many times. At one end, the junction sequence differs from germline, possibly due to a read error. The data were obtained in a study of T-cell reconstitution after alpha-beta-depleted transplantation in children. Germline CDR1 is MNHEY and CDR2 is SMNVEV (reference sequence). There are 13 residues in the CDR3. Preparation of the TCRbeta library used unique molecular identifiers. TCRdb ran MiXCR on the PCR reads and lists one entry per CDR3 protein. The sample shows 700,000 to 850,000 distinct CDR3 sequences, 16% of them seen only once. The sequenced sample was PBMCs, mostly from graft donor cells, obtained 360 days after TCRalphabeta/CD19-depleted stem cell transplant. This receptor was taken from a male patient between 5 and 17 years old who had a stem cell transplant for acute lymphoblastic leukemia, so the T cells may come from the graft donor. J is TRBJ1-5 and V is TRBV27, with D possibly TRBD1 on 6 matching bases. CDR3 in amino acids: CASSLSGGQPQHF. In nucleotides, the CDR3 is TGCGCCAGCAGCCTTAGTGGGGGCCAGCCCCAGCATTTT.